The source of this T cell receptor (beta chain) is a study of OX40 agonist ivuxolimab in advanced cancers. Regarding the study as a whole: Mean expanded clone counts were higher in CD8+ than CD4+ T cells.

Blood draws occurred at baseline, cycle 4 day 1, and cycle 7 day 1. Details on this clone: Its antigen remains unidentified. Additional DNA sequences in this sample encode the identical CDR3.

This CDR3 region has 13 residues. Germline V gene sequence: CDR1 LNHDA, CDR2 SQIVND (reference sequence). Trimming removed 3 bases at V and 5 bases at J, with 10 bases between. Here immunoSEQ multiplex PCR was the method, and the copy in TCRdb shows in-frame clones only, minus some. Of around 95,000 clones listed, about 89% are singletons. The chain carries TRBV19 and TRBJ2-5; D not certain. This receptor was taken from an adult with an advanced solid tumor such as melanoma, head and neck, liver or kidney cancer. The sample was CD4+ or CD8+ T cells sorted from blood, taken in a trial of the OX40 agonist ivuxolimab. CDR3 region: CASSIGRLETQYF. The CDR3 DNA reads as TGTGCCAGTAGTATCGGTCGATTGGAGACCCAGTACTTC.